This is a list of T cell receptor beta chains from one sample in a study of blood T cell repertoires in COVID-19. Data came from immunoSEQ multiplex PCR; TCRdb stores just in-frame clones and leaves some out. Counted here are 40,000 to 60,000 clones, 80% to 90% occurring once; the ten biggest clones make up around 8%. The sequenced material came from peripheral blood. The receptors were sampled from a human donor in a cohort sampled during active COVID-19. Both conserved end residues are part of each CDR3. D genes are given only for firm matches. Some rows have no size entry. The others give once, few or many, or a class for an expanded clone.

j_call d_call clone_size v_call cdr3_nt cdr3_aa
TRBJ1-1 . . TRBV6-5 TGTGCCAGCAGTCAGGGAAGAACCACTGAAGCTTTCTTT CASSQGRTTEAFF
TRBJ1-4 TRBD1 . TRBV7-2 TGTGCCAGCAGCCCACCGGGACAGGGGTGGGAAAAACTGTTTTTT CASSPPGQGWEKLFF
TRBJ1-5 . . TRBV6-5 TGTGCCAGCAGTTACTCGTATGGGGAGGATCAGCCCCAGCATTTT CASSYSYGEDQPQHF
TRBJ1-5 . . TRBV5-5 TGTGCCAGCAGCTTTAGTTCAGGGGGCAATCAGCCCCAGCATTTT CASSFSSGGNQPQHF
TRBJ2-7 . . TRBV14 TGTGCCAGCAGCCAAGTCGGCACCCCTCGGGAATGGCAGTACTTC CASSQVGTPREWQYF
TRBJ2-1 TRBD2 . TRBV6-4 TGTGCCAGCAGTCCAAGTGCGGGAGGGCCACATGAGCAGTTCTTC CASSPSAGGPHEQFF
TRBJ1-2 TRBD1 . TRBV30 TGTGCCTCAAACAGGGGGCCTAACTATGGCTACACCTTC CASNRGPNYGYTF
TRBJ2-3 . . TRBV9 TGTGCCAGCAGCGTAGATTCGGGAGCGGGCACAGATACGCAGTATTTT CASSVDSGAGTDTQYF
TRBJ1-1 . . TRBV7-9 TGTGCCAGCAGCTTAGTGGCAGGGGCCCTGATGGGCACTGAAGCTTTCTTT CASSLVAGALMGTEAFF
TRBJ2-5 TRBD2 . TRBV10-3 TGTGCCATCAGGGCGACTAGCGGGACCCAAGAGACCCAGTACTTC CAIRATSGTQETQYF
TRBJ2-7 . few TRBV5-5 TGTGCCAGCAGCTTGGGTTGGCTTTTATCCTACGAGCAGTACTTC CASSLGWLLSYEQYF
TRBJ1-5 . . TRBV4-2 TGTGCCAGCAGCCAAGACGGGGAGGCGTATAGCAATCAGCCCCAGCATTTT CASSQDGEAYSNQPQHF
TRBJ2-3 . . TRBV4-3 TGCGCCAGCAGCCAAGATAGTGGTACCACAGATACGCAGTATTTT CASSQDSGTTDTQYF
TRBJ1-6 . . TRBV5-1 TGCGCCAGCAGCTTGGGCGTAGCCTCTCCCCTCCACTTT CASSLGVASPLHF
TRBJ2-1 TRBD2 . TRBV4-1 TGCGCCAGCAGCCAAGATCCAACTAGCGGGAATGAGCAGTTCTTC CASSQDPTSGNEQFF
TRBJ2-7 TRBD1 . TRBV25-1 TGTGCCAGCAGTGTGACAGGGGGCAGGGAGCAGTACTTC CASSVTGGREQYF
TRBJ1-2 . . TRBV19 TGTGCCAGCGTCCCTAGGGGGACGGTTACTAACTATGGCTACACCTTC CASVPRGTVTNYGYTF
TRBJ1-3 . . TRBV12-5 TGTGCTAGTGGTTCCCCCCCCGATGGAGACACCATATATTTT CASGSPPDGDTIYF
TRBJ2-1 . . TRBV11-2 TGTGCCAGCAGCCCCCGACTAGGACATGAGCAGTTCTTC CASSPRLGHEQFF
TRBJ2-2 TRBD1 . TRBV15 TGTGCCACCAGCAGAGATCAGGGGGTCACCGGGGAGCTGTTTTTT CATSRDQGVTGELFF
TRBJ2-5 TRBD2 . TRBV3-1/TRBV3-2 TGTGCCAGCAGCCAAGGGACTAGCGGGTTGCAAGAGACCCAGTACTTC CASSQGTSGLQETQYF
TRBJ1-2 . . TRBV20-1 TGCAGTGCTAGTTTAAGGTTACGGGATGGCTACACCTTC CSASLRLRDGYTF
TRBJ2-5 . . TRBV14 TGTGCCAGCAGCCGGCCAGGGGCAGAGACCCAGTACTTC CASSRPGAETQYF
TRBJ2-3 TRBD1 once TRBV3-1/TRBV3-2 TGTGCCAGCAGCACTGGGACAGGGCTCACAGATACGCAGTATTTT CASSTGTGLTDTQYF
TRBJ2-1 TRBD2 . TRBV19 TGTGCCAGTAGTATAACTAGCGGGACATACAATGAGCAGTTCTTC CASSITSGTYNEQFF
TRBJ2-1 . . TRBV7-2 TGTGCCAGCAGCTTATTTGGGGGCAGCTCCTACAATGAGCAGTTCTTC CASSLFGGSSYNEQFF
TRBJ2-1 . . TRBV5-1 TGCGCCAGCAGCTTGCAGTCAGGGCTACCTAACAATGAGCAGTTCTTC CASSLQSGLPNNEQFF
TRBJ2-7 TRBD2 once TRBV7-9 TGTGCCGGGGGGGACGTCGCCCGCCTCGACGAGCAGTACTTC CAGGDVARLDEQYF
TRBJ2-7 . . TRBV2 TGTGCCAGCGACAGGAGCTCCTACGAGCAGTACTTC CASDRSSYEQYF
TRBJ2-7 TRBD2 . TRBV5-1 TGCGCCAGCAGCTCAGGGGGACTAGCACTCGAGCAGTACTTC CASSSGGLALEQYF